This passage covers 9 T cell receptor beta chains from one sample sequenced in a study of technical replicates of blood from a few donors. Clones were read by immunoSEQ multiplex PCR, and TCRdb kept only the in-frame ones, dropping some. Of approximately 29,000 clones in the sample, around 90% are singletons; the top ten hold around 4.1%. Sequenced material: PBMCs. Receptors originate from a human donor in good health. Some clones in this sample may be carry-over from other donors' samples.

The chain joins TRBV7-3 to TRBJ2-3; TRBD2 matches 8 bases. The CDR3 is 15 residues long. The V segment lost 6 bases and the J segment 0 bases; nucleotides outside the gene matches: 5. The germline CDR1 and CDR2 sequences are SGHTA and FQGTGA. As DNA, the CDR3 is TGTGCCAGCAGTACACGGGGGGGTAGCACAGATACGCAGTATTTT. This encodes CASSTRGGSTDTQYF.

The V call is TRBV5-8, the J call TRBJ2-7; 8 nucleotides align to TRBD1. The V gene's germline CDR1 is SGHTS and CDR2 YDEGEE. The V segment lost 0 bases and the J segment 3 bases; nucleotides outside the gene matches: 5. This CDR3 has 15 amino acids. CDR3 in amino acids: CASSLERTGSYEQYF. CDR3 bases: TGTGCCAGCAGCTTGGAGAGGACAGGGAGCTACGAGCAGTACTTC.

This chain joins TRBV9 and TRBJ2-7, with 11 bases matching TRBD2. The V gene's germline CDR1 is SGDLS and CDR2 YYNGEE. V shed 4 bases, J shed 6 bases, and the junction held 9 bases outside the gene matches. The CDR3 contains 15 residues. CDR3 in amino acids: CASSPGLAERGEQYF. The CDR3 DNA sequence: TGTGCCAGCAGCCCGGGACTAGCGGAGCGGGGCGAGCAGTACTTC.

This clone was counted only a few times. J is TRBJ2-1 and V is TRBV5-6; D is possibly TRBD2 (6 bases). This CDR3 comprises 12 residues. Trimming took off 1 base at V and 14 bases at J, with 13 bases between the two ends. CDR1 and CDR2 (germline): SGHDT, YYEEEE. The CDR3 region has the DNA TGTGCCAGCAGCTTGATCGCGGGGAGTGAGTTCTTC. Translation: CASSLIAGSEFF.

The table lists this clone with a count of one. The chain couples TRBV30 to TRBJ2-7, with 10 bases matching TRBD2. Germline CDR1 reads GTSNPN; CDR2 reads SVGIG (reference sequence). Trimming cost V 4 bases and J 9 bases; bases outside gene matches: 15. CDR3 size: 15 residues. The DNA for the CDR3 is TGTGCCTGGACGTCTAGCGGGGGCTGGGGTGGGGGGCAGTACTTC. This encodes CAWTSSGGWGGGQYF.

The chain has TRBV7-3 and TRBJ2-2; D may be TRBD1 (5 bases). V lost 2 bases to trimming and J lost 1 base, with 5 bases between them. Germline CDR1 reads SGHTA; CDR2 reads FQGTGA. This CDR3 contains 14 residues. This chain's CDR3 is CASSLQGNTGELFF. CDR3 nucleotide sequence: TGTGCCAGCAGCTTACAGGGGAACACCGGGGAGCTGTTTTTT.

This sequence joins TRBV4-3 and TRBJ2-1, with 9 bases identical to TRBD2. CDR3 size: 15 residues. Germline V gene data show CDR1 as LGHNA and CDR2 as YSLEER. The trim removed 2 bases at V and 10 bases at J, leaving 9 bases unmatched. The CDR3 nucleotides are TGCGCCAGCAGCCAAACTAGCGGGCCTTTTATAGAGCAGTTCTTC. Translation: CASSQTSGPFIEQFF.

As DNA, the CDR3 is TGCAGCGTAGCCCCCGGGAACACAGATACGCAGTATTTT. It is translated as CSVAPGNTDTQYF. This chain joins TRBV29-1 and TRBJ2-3, with D possibly matching TRBD2 (5 bases). The V and J ends lost 6 bases and 2 bases respectively, with 12 bases between them. The germline gives CDR1 SQVTM, CDR2 ANQGSEA. The CDR3 is made up of 13 amino acids.

The chain has TRBV19 and TRBJ2-1, with D unresolved. The germline CDR1 and CDR2 sequences are LNHDA and SQIVND (reference sequence). This CDR3 spans 11 amino acids. The V end lost 5 bases, the J end lost 4 bases, and 3 bases lay between the germline ends. Here the CDR3 reads CASSLYNEQFF. CDR3 in DNA: TGTGCCAGTAGTTTATACAATGAGCAGTTCTTC. Full variable domain (remainder filled in from reference TRBV19 and TRBJ2-1): DGGITQSPKYLFRKEGQNVTLSCEQNLNHDAMYWYRQDPGQGLRLIYYSQIVNDFQKGDIAEGYSVSREKKESFPLTVTSAQKNPTAFYLCASSLYNEQFFGPGTRLTVL.